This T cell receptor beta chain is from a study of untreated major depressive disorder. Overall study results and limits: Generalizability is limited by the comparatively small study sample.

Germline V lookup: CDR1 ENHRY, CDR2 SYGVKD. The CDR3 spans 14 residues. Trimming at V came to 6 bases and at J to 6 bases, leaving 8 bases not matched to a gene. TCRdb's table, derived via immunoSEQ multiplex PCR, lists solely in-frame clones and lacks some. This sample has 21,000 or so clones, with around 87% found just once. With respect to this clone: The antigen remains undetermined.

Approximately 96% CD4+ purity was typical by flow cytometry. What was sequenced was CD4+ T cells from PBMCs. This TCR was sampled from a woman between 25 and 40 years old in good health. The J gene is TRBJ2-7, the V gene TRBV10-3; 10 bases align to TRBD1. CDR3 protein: CAISLGQGFTEQYF. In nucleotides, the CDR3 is TGTGCCATCAGCCTGGGACAGGGGTTTACCGAGCAGTACTTC.